Listed below are T cell receptor beta chains from one sample, sequenced in a study of T cell responses to AZD1222 COVID-19 vaccine. The data were produced by immunoSEQ multiplex PCR, yet TCRdb's version contains in-frame clones alone and is incomplete. The sample has approximately 160,000 clones, approximately 94% seen once. The source material was peripheral blood, sampled 28 days after the second AZD1222 dose. These receptor sequences come from an adult who received the AZD1222 COVID-19 vaccine. CDR3s include the opening cysteine and the closing phenylalanine or tryptophan. The D gene is left open where the match is weak. Not all rows give a size; the values are once, few, many and, for expanded clones, a class.

TRBV18	TRBJ1-3	-	-	TGTGCCAGCTCACCCCGACAGGAGGCTGGAAACACCATATATTTT	CASSPRQEAGNTIYF
TRBV19	TRBJ1-2	-	-	TGTGCCAGTAGAAAGGGGACGGATGGCTACACCTTC	CASRKGTDGYTF
TRBV2	TRBJ1-1	once	-	TGTGCCAGCAGGAGGGGCAGGGGCGATGAGAATGAAGCTTTCTTT	CASRRGRGDENEAFF
TRBV5-1	TRBJ1-4	-	-	TGCGCCAGCAGCATCGCAGCGAATTCGGGGGCCAGTGAAAAACTGTTTTTT	CASSIAANSGASEKLFF
TRBV28	TRBJ1-6	-	-	TGTGCCAGCAGTTTAAGAGGGAGGTACTCACCCCTCCACTTT	CASSLRGRYSPLHF
TRBV14	TRBJ1-2	-	-	TGTGCCAGCAGCCAACATCACGCGGACTATGGCTACACCTTC	CASSQHHADYGYTF
TRBV6-5	TRBJ1-3	once	TRBD1	TGTGCCAGCAGTTACTCCCCGACAGGGATCGGAAACACCATATATTTT	CASSYSPTGIGNTIYF
TRBV19	TRBJ1-2	once	-	TGTGCCAGTAGTATTGACGTGATAGCTAACTATGGCTACACCTTC	CASSIDVIANYGYTF
TRBV3-1/TRBV3-2	TRBJ1-5	-	-	TGTGCCAGCAGCCGATTGTCAGGGGTCGATCAGCCCCAGCATTTT	CASSRLSGVDQPQHF
TRBV12-3/TRBV12-4	TRBJ2-7	-	-	TGTGCCAGCAGTAGTGACTCTTCCTACGAGCAGTACTTC	CASSSDSSYEQYF
TRBV10-2	TRBJ2-1	-	TRBD2	TGCGCCAGCAGTGAGGCGGGAGGAAACAATGAGCAGTTCTTC	CASSEAGGNNEQFF
TRBV11-2	TRBJ1-1	-	TRBD1	TGTGCCAGCACCCCTTGGGGACAGGGGCGCGGGCGGAGCACTGAAGCTTTCTTT	CASTPWGQGRGRSTEAFF
TRBV28	TRBJ2-2	once	-	TGTGCCAGCAGTTTTTCAGGGGGGTTGGGCACCGGGGAGCTGTTTTTT	CASSFSGGLGTGELFF
TRBV2	TRBJ1-3	once	-	TGTGCCAGCAGGCCCGCGGGGTCTGGAAACACCATATATTTT	CASRPAGSGNTIYF
TRBV28	TRBJ1-2	once	TRBD1	TGTGCCAGCAGTCCACAGGGGACTAACTATGGCTACACCTTC	CASSPQGTNYGYTF
TRBV6-6	TRBJ2-1	-	-	TGTGCCAGCAGTTCCCCCTTGGCGGGCCCCTACAATGAGCAGTTCTTC	CASSSPLAGPYNEQFF
TRBV18	TRBJ1-1	-	-	TGTGCCAGCTCACCTCGGCGGGACAAGGCCACTGAAGCTTTCTTT	CASSPRRDKATEAFF
TRBV9	TRBJ2-2	-	-	TGTGCCAGCAGCACACGACCCGCAGGCGGGGAGCTGTTTTTT	CASSTRPAGGELFF
TRBV6-5	TRBJ2-7	-	-	TGTGCCAGCAGTTCAGGGGTATCAGCCTACGAGCAGTACTTC	CASSSGVSAYEQYF
TRBV28	TRBJ2-7	-	-	TGTGCCAGCAGTTTTCACTACGAGCAGTACTTC	CASSFHYEQYF
TRBV6-5	TRBJ1-2	-	TRBD1	TGTGCCAGCAGTTACGGGCAGGGGGAAAAATTCTATGGCTACACCTTC	CASSYGQGEKFYGYTF
TRBV18	TRBJ2-5	-	-	TGTGCCAGCTCCAGTCGACAGGTCAACCAAGAGACCCAGTACTTC	CASSSRQVNQETQYF
TRBV4-1	TRBJ2-1	-	TRBD1	TGCGCCAGCAGCCAGGGGACAGCAGGGAATGAGCAGTTCTTC	CASSQGTAGNEQFF
TRBV6-5	TRBJ1-2	once	TRBD1	TGTGCCAGCAGTTCGGACAGGGTCTACGGCTACACCTTC	CASSSDRVYGYTF
TRBV3-1/TRBV3-2	TRBJ1-1	-	TRBD1	TGTGCCAGCAGCCAAGATCACCAGGGGGGTAACACTGAAGCTTTCTTT	CASSQDHQGGNTEAFF
TRBV5-5	TRBJ2-7	once	-	TGTGCCAGCAGCTTTGGAGACTCCCGAGCTTCCTACGAGCAGTACTTC	CASSFGDSRASYEQYF
TRBV19	TRBJ1-1	-	TRBD1	TGTGCCAGTAGTACCGGGACAGAAAACACTGAAGCTTTCTTT	CASSTGTENTEAFF
TRBV4-2	TRBJ2-7	-	TRBD1	TGTGCCAGCAGCCCACTCGGACAGGGGTCCTACGAGCAGTACTTC	CASSPLGQGSYEQYF
TRBV5-5	TRBJ2-3	once	-	TGTGCCAGCAACCAGGGATTACCGGCAGATACGCAGTATTTT	CASNQGLPADTQYF
TRBV19	TRBJ1-2	-	-	TGTGCCAGTACCCCAGAATGGGGGGGGCCAGGCTATGGCTACACCTTC	CASTPEWGGPGYGYTF
TRBV6-5	TRBJ1-6	-	-	TGTGCCAGCAGTTACGAGAGCGACATTTATTCACCCCTCCACTTT	CASSYESDIYSPLHF
TRBV5-5	TRBJ1-4	-	TRBD1	TGTGCCAGCAGCCCCGGACAGGGAGAGGAAAAACTGTTTTTT	CASSPGQGEEKLFF
TRBV5-6	TRBJ2-5	once	-	TGTGCCAGCAGCTTGTTTCGAACCGATTCCGGAGAGACCCAGTACTTC	CASSLFRTDSGETQYF
TRBV30	TRBJ1-1	-	-	TGTGCCTGGAGAAAAACGGAGGGTGGGAAAGCTTTCTTT	CAWRKTEGGKAFF
TRBV7-9	TRBJ1-1	-	-	TGTGCCAGCAGCTTAGGTCAGGCGATGAACACTGAAGCTTTCTTT	CASSLGQAMNTEAFF
TRBV23-1	TRBJ1-5	-	-	TGCGCCAGCAGTCAATCAAAGGGGCTCGGCAATCAGCCCCAGCATTTT	CASSQSKGLGNQPQHF
TRBV19	TRBJ2-4	-	TRBD1	TGTGCCAGTAGTGCCCCCGGGACAGGCAAAAACATTCAGTACTTC	CASSAPGTGKNIQYF
TRBV29-1	TRBJ2-2	-	-	TGCAGCGTTTATACCGGGGAGCTGTTTTTT	CSVYTGELFF
TRBV27	TRBJ1-1	-	TRBD1	TGTGCCAGCAGTTTACGGGGACAGGGTGGCACTGAAGCTTTCTTT	CASSLRGQGGTEAFF
TRBV4-3	TRBJ2-3	-	-	TGCGCCAGCAGCCAAGATATGGCCAGTAGGGATACGCAGTATTTT	CASSQDMASRDTQYF
TRBV20-1	TRBJ2-7	-	TRBD2	TGCAGTGCTAGTCAGAGCGGGAGTTTCTACGAGCAGTACTTC	CSASQSGSFYEQYF
TRBV30	TRBJ1-3	-	-	TGTGCCTGCCAAAAGGGACTCCTCTCTGGAAACACCATATATTTT	CACQKGLLSGNTIYF
TRBV9	TRBJ1-3	-	-	TGTGCCAGCAGCGTTGGGGGGCAGTTCGCATCTGGAAACACCATATATTTT	CASSVGGQFASGNTIYF
TRBV5-4	TRBJ2-7	-	TRBD1	TGTGCCAGCAGCCGTGGACAGGGCCTCCACGAGCAGTACTTC	CASSRGQGLHEQYF
TRBV5-1	TRBJ1-2	-	TRBD1	TGCGCCAGCAGCCTTTCCGGGACAGCCTATGGCTACACCTTC	CASSLSGTAYGYTF
TRBV5-6	TRBJ2-7	-	TRBD2	TGTGCCAGCAGCTTGTTCTCGGGAGGGTCCTACGAGCAGTACTTC	CASSLFSGGSYEQYF
TRBV4-2	TRBJ2-3	once	-	TGTGCCAGCAGCCAAGGGGATGAAGATACGCAGTATTTT	CASSQGDEDTQYF
TRBV10-3	TRBJ2-1	-	-	TGTGCCATCAGTCCCGGGACTTTTACCAATGAGCAGTTCTTC	CAISPGTFTNEQFF
TRBV6-2/TRBV6-3	TRBJ2-1	-	TRBD2	TGTGCCAGCAGTTTCATGGGACTACGAACCTTACATGATGAGCAGTTCTTC	CASSFMGLRTLHDEQFF
TRBV2	TRBJ1-2	-	-	TGTGCCAGCAGGGGCAGCGGAGGTGGATATGGCTACACCTTC	CASRGSGGGYGYTF
TRBV30	TRBJ2-4	-	TRBD2	TGTGCCTCCAAGCGGGACCCCAAAGGCATTCAGTACTTC	CASKRDPKGIQYF
TRBV7-3	TRBJ2-3	-	TRBD2	TGTGCCAGCAGCTCGAGCGGGAGCGGAGATACGCAGTATTTT	CASSSSGSGDTQYF